This entry features one TCR beta chain sequence. This clone was picked up many times. Its antigen remains unidentified. Per-base quality was not reported, and no clone a single base away is much larger than it. TCRbeta CDR3 regions were amplified from genomic DNA using the immunoSEQ Assay, a bias-controlled multiplex PCR. The paper's data handling went like this. Nucleated cell counts per sample were estimated from amplification of reference gene primers within the assay. To quantify the absolute abundance of each unique TCRbeta CDR3 rearrangement, sequence reads were collapsed and filtered. For each sample, productive Simpson clonality was calculated as the square root of Simpson's diversity index across productive rearrangements. The table was pulled from immuneACCESS by TCRdb, which kept in-frame rearrangements only. Such tables lose some clones; where checked, under half of the loss comes from unresolved V genes, and the rest has no known cause. D and trimming were read from the DNA, whereas the V and J calls and clone size are those reported in that table. Counted in this sample were fewer than 500,000 clones; roughly 86% of them appeared once. 0.85% to 1.2% of the sample goes to the ten largest clones.

The CDR3, from cysteine to phenylalanine, totals 14 residues. CDR3 DNA is the only sequence kept; it has 42 bases, read in frame from the first base. In the germline V gene, CDR1 corresponds to SQVTM and CDR2 to ANQGSEA. V ends up 7 bases short and J 0 bases short, with an unmatched junction base count of 6. Each collaborating institution followed its own protocols to collect whole blood in K2EDTA tubes. For TCRbeta analysis, collaborator samples were shipped as frozen whole blood, as isolated PBMCs, or as DNA extracted from either sample type. This specimen belongs to a study of blood T cell repertoires in COVID-19 (dated by TCRdb to 2018 to 2020). Study-level background: Samples covering the acute and convalescent phases of COVID-19 were provided by collaborators in the United States, Italy and Spain. Samples were obtained from the ongoing ImmuneRACE study (first 160 participants) and from roughly 1,300 subjects provided by 6 global collaborators. Where available, HLA class I and class II types were taken from metadata supplied by the sample provider and were not determined by assay-based typing. Sample metadata almost always included a de-identified subject ID, COVID-19 status, age in years and sex. The repertoires were made available in a free public database intended to serve as a resource for research on the immune response to SARS-CoV-2. The dataset comprised deeply sampled blood TCRbeta repertoires from subjects exposed to, actively infected with, or recovered from COVID-19. The prospective study material was composed of cDNA or gDNA derived from T cells, B-cell-depleted T cells, or PBMCs.

Broad study findings and their caveats: Clinical and demographic metadata were provided uncurated, with the amount varying by source and participant.

The sequence is built from TRBV29-1 and TRBJ1-3, and 7 junction bases match TRBD1. The specimen was peripheral blood. The origin of this receptor is a human donor with acute or convalescent COVID-19. The donor label of this sample is uncertain. The encoded CDR3 is CSGTTGASGNTIYF. The DNA reads TGCAGCGGCACCACAGGGGCCTCTGGAAACACCATATATTTT.